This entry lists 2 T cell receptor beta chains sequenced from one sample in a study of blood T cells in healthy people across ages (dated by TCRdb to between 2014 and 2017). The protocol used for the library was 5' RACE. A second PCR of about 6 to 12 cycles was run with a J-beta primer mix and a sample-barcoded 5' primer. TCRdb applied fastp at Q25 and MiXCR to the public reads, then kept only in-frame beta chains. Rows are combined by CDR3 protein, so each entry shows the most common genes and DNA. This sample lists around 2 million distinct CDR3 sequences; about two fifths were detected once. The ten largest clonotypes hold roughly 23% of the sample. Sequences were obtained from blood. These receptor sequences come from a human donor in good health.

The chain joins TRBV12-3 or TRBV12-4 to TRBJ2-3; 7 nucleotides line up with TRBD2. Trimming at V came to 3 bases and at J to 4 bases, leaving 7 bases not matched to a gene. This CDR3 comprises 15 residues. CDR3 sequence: CASSFPSGHADTQYF. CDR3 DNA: TGTGCCAGCAGTTTCCCTAGCGGACACGCAGATACGCAGTATTTT.

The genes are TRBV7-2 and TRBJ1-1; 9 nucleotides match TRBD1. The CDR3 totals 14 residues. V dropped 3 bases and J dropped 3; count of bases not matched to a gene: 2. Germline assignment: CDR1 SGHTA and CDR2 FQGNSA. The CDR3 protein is CASSFDRGYTEAFF. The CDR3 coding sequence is TGTGCCAGCAGCTTCGACAGGGGGTACACTGAAGCTTTCTTT.